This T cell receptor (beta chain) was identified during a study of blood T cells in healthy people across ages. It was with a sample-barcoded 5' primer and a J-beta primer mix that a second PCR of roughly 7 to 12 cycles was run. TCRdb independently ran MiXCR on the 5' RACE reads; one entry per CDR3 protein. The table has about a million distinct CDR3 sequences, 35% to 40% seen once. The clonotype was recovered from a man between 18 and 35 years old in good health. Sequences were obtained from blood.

This CDR3 is CASSYRAQNQPQHF. The CDR3 DNA follows: TGTGCCAGCAGTTACCGGGCACAGAATCAGCCCCAGCATTTT. The chain couples TRBV6-5 to TRBJ1-5, with D hard to call. Germline CDR1 reads MNHEY; CDR2 reads SVGAGI. V dropped 2 bases and J dropped 4 bases, with 9 bases sitting between them. The CDR3 length is 14 residues.